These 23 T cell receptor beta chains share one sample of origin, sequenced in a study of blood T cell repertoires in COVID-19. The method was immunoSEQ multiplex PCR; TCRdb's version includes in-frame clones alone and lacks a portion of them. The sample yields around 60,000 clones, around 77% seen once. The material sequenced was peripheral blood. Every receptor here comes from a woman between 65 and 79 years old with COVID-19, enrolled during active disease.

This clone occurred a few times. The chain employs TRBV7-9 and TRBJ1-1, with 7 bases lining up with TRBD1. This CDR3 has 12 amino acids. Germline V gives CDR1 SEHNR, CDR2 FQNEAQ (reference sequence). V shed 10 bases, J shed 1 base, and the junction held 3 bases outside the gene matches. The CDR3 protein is CATDRTNTEAFF. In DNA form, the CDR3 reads TGTGCCACGGACAGGACGAACACTGAAGCTTTCTTT.

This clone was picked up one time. The CDR3 DNA sequence: TGTGCCAGCAGCTCCCCCCACGGCGGGAGGGCCGACAATGAGCAGTTCTTC. This sequence encodes CASSSPHGGRADNEQFF. The chain recombines TRBV13 with TRBJ2-1, with 9 bases identical to TRBD2. Germline-derived CDR1 and CDR2 are PRHDT and FYEKMQ (reference sequence). J gave up 5 bases and V 4 bases, and 12 bases lay outside the gene matches. The CDR3 contains 17 residues.

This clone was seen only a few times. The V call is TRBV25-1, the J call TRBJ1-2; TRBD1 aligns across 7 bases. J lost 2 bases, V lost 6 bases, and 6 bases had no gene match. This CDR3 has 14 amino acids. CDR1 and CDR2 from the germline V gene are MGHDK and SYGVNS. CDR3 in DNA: TGTGCCAGCAGAGAGGCGGGACAGAACTATGGCTACACCTTC. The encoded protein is CASREAGQNYGYTF.

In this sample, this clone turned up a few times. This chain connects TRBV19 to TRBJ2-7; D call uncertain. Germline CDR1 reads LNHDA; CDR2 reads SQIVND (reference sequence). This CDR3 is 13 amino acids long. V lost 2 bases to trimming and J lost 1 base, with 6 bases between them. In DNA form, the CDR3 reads TGTGCCAGTAGTATATACAAATCCTACGAGCAGTACTTC. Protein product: CASSIYKSYEQYF.

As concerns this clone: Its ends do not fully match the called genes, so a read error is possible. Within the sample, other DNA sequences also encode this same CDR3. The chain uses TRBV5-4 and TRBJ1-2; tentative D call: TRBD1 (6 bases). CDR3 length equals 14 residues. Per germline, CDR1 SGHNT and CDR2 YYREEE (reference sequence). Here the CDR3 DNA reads TGTGCCAGCAGCTTGGGGGGGCTAAGCTATGGTTACACCTTC. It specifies CASSLGGLSYGYTF. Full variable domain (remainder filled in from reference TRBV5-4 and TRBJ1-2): ETGVTQSPTHLIKTRGQQVTLRCSSQSGHNTVSWYQQALGQGPQFIFQYYREEENGRGNFPPRFSGLQFPNYSSELNVNALELDDSALYLCASSLGGLSYGYTFGSGTRLTVV.

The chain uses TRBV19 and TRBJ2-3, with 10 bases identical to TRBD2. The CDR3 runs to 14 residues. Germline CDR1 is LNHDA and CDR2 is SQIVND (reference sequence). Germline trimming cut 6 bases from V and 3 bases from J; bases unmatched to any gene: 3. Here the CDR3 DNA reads TGTGCCAGTAGGCATAGCGGGAGGACAGATACGCAGTATTTT. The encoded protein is CASRHSGRTDTQYF.

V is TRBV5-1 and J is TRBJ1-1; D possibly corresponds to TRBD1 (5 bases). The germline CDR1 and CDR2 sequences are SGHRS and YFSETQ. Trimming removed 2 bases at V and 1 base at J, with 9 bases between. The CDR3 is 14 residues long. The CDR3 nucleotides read TGCGCCAGCAGCTTAGATGACAGGAACACTGAAGCTTTCTTT. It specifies CASSLDDRNTEAFF.

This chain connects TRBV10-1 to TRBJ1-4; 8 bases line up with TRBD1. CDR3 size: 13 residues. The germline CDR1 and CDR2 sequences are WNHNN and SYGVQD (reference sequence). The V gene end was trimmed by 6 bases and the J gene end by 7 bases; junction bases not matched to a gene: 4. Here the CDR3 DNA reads TGCGCCAGCAGGGGACAGGATTGTGAAAAACTGTTTTTT. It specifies CASRGQDCEKLFF.

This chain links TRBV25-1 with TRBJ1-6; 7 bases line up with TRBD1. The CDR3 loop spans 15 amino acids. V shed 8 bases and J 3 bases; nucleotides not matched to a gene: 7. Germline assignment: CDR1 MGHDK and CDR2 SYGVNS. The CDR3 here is CASRYRDSYNSPLHF. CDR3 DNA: TGTGCCAGCCGTTACAGGGACAGCTATAATTCACCCCTCCACTTT.

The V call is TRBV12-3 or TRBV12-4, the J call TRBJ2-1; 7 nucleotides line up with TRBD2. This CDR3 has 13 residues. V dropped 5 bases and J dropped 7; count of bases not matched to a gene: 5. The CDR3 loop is CASSQGGSNEQFF. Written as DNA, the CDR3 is TGTGCCAGCAGTCAGGGAGGGTCGAATGAGCAGTTCTTC.

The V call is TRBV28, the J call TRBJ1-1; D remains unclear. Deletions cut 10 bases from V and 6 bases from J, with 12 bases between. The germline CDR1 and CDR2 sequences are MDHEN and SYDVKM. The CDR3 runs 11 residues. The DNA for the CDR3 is TGTGCCACTCGAGGAACCCCTGAAGCTTTCTTT. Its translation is CATRGTPEAFF.

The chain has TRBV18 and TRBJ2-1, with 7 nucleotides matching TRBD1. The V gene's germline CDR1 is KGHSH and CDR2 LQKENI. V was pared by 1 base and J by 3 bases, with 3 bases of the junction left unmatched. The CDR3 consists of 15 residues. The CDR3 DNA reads TGTGCCAGCTCACCACGACAGGGTATCTACAATGAGCAGTTCTTC. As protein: CASSPRQGIYNEQFF.

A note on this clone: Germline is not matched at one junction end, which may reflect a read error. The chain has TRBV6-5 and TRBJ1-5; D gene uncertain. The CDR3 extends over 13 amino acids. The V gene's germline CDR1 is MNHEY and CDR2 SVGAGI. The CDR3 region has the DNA TGTGGCAGCAGTTACGGCAGAAATCAGCCCCAGCATTTT. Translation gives CGSSYGRNQPQHF.

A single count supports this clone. The CDR3, as DNA: TGTGCCAGCCGGGGGGCTGGGGCCAACGTCCTGACTTTC. Protein product: CASRGAGANVLTF. The V call is TRBV5-4, the J call TRBJ2-6; the match to TRBD2 covers 7 bases. CDR3 size: 13 residues. Germline trimming cut 7 bases from V and 2 bases from J; bases unmatched to any gene: 0. Germline CDR1 and CDR2: SGHNT and YYREEE (reference sequence).

CDR3 sequence: CASSTRQGENTEAFF. The CDR3 bases are TGTGCCAGCAGCACCAGACAGGGGGAGAACACTGAAGCTTTCTTT. The V gene is TRBV7-8, the J gene TRBJ1-1; 9 nucleotides agree with TRBD1. The V segment lost 5 bases and the J segment 1 base; nucleotides outside the gene matches: 5. The CDR3 loop spans 15 amino acids. Germline-derived CDR1 and CDR2 are SGHVS and FQNEAQ. The full variable domain, completed using reference TRBV7-8 and TRBJ1-1, is GAGVSQSPRYKVAKRGQDVALRCDPISGHVSLFWYQQALGQGPEFLTYFQNEAQLDKSGLPSDRFFAERPEGSVSTLKIQRTQQEDSAVYLCASSTRQGENTEAFFGQGTRLTVV.

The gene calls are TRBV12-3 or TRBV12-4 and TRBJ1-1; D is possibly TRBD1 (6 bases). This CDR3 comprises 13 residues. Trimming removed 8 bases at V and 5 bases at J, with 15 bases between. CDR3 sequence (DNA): TGTGCCAGCCGCAGGGGAGAAGGAACTGAAGCTTTCTTT. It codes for CASRRGEGTEAFF.

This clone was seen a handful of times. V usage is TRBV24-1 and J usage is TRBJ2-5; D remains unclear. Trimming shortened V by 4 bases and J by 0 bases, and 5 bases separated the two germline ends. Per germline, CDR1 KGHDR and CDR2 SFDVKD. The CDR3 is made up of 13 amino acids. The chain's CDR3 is CATSDSYQETQYF. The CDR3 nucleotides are TGTGCCACCAGTGACTCCTACCAAGAGACCCAGTACTTC.

The CDR3 sequence: CASSLEQTNEQFF. The CDR3 DNA follows: TGTGCCAGCAGCTTGGAACAGACCAATGAGCAGTTCTTC. The rearrangement links TRBV5-4 to TRBJ2-1; D ambiguous. The CDR3 has 13 residues. Germline-derived CDR1 and CDR2 are SGHNT and YYREEE (reference sequence). Deletions cut 0 bases from V and 6 bases from J, with 7 bases between. Based on the CDR3 plus reference TRBV5-4 and TRBJ2-1, the full variable domain is ETGVTQSPTHLIKTRGQQVTLRCSSQSGHNTVSWYQQALGQGPQFIFQYYREEENGRGNFPPRFSGLQFPNYSSELNVNALELDDSALYLCASSLEQTNEQFFGPGTRLTVL.

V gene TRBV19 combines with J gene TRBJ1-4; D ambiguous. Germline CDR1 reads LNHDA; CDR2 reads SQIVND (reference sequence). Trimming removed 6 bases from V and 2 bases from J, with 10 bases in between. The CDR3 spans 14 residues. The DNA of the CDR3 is TGTGCCAGTAGGAACGTCGGGACTAATGAAAAACTGTTTTTT. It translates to CASRNVGTNEKLFF.

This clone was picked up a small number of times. The CDR3 DNA is TGTGCCAGCAGCCATAATGGGGCAGTTGATAATTCACCCCTCCACTTT. Protein sequence: CASSHNGAVDNSPLHF. V is TRBV27 and J is TRBJ1-6; D might be TRBD1 (5 bases). V was clipped by 6 bases and J by 5 bases, with 17 bases between them. Germline V lookup: CDR1 MNHEY, CDR2 SMNVEV (reference sequence). This CDR3 is 16 amino acids long.

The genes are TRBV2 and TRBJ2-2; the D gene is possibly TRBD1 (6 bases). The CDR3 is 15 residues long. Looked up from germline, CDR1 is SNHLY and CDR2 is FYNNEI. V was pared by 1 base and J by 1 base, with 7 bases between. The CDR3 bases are TGTGCCAGCAGTGAAGTAGGGGGGAACACCGGGGAGCTGTTTTTT. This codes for CASSEVGGNTGELFF. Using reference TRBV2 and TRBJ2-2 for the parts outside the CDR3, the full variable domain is EPEVTQTPSHQVTQMGQEVILRCVPISNHLYFYWYRQILGQKVEFLVSFYNNEISEKSEIFDDQFSVERPDGSNFTLKIRSTKLEDSAMYFCASSEVGGNTGELFFGEGSRLTVL.

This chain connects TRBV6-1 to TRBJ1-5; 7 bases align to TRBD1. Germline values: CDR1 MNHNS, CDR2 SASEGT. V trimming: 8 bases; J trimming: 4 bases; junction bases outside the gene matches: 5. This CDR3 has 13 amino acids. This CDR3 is CASVNRGNQPQHF. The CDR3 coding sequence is TGTGCCAGCGTAAACAGGGGAAATCAGCCCCAGCATTTT.

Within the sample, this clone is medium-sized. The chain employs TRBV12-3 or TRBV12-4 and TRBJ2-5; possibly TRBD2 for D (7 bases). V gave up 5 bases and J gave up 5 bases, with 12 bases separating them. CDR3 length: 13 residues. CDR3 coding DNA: TGTGCCAGCAGTCTATGGGGGGGCGAGACCCAGTACTTC. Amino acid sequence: CASSLWGGETQYF.